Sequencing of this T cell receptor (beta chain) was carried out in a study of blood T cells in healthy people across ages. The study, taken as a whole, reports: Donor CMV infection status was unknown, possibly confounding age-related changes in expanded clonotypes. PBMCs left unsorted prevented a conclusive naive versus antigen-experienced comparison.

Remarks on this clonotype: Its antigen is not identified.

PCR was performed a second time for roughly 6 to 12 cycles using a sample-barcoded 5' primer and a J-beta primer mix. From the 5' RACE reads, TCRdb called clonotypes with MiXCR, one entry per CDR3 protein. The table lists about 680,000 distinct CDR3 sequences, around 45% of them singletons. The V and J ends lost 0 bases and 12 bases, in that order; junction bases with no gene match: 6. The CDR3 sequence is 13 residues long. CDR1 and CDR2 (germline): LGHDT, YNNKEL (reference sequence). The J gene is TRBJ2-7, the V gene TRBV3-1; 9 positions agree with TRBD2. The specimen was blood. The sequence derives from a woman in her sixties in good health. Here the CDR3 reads CASSQDLAGRSYF. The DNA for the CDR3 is TGTGCCAGCAGCCAAGATCTAGCGGGAAGATCGTACTTC.